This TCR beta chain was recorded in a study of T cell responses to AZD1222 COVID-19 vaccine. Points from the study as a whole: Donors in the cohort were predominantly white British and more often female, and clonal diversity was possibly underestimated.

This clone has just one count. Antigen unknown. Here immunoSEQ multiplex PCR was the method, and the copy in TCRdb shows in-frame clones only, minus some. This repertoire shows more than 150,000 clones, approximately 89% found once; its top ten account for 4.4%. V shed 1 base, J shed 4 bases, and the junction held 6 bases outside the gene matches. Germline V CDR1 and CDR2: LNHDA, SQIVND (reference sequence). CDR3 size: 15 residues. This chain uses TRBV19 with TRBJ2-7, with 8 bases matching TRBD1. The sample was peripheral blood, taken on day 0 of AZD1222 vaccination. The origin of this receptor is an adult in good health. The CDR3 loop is CASSIGQGARYEQYF. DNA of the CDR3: TGTGCCAGTAGTATAGGGCAGGGGGCGCGTTACGAGCAGTACTTC.